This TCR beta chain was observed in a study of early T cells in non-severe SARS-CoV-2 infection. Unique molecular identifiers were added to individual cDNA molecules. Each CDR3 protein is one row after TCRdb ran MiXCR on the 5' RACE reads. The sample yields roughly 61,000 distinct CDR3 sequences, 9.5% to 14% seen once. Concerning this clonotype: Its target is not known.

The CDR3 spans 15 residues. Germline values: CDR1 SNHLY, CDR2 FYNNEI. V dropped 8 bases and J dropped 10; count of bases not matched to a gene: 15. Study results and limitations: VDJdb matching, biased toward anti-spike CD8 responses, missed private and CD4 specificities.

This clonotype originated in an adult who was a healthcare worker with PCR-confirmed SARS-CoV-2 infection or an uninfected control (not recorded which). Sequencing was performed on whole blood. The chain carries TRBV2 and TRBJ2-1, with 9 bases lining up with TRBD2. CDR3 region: CASARLAGTVGEQFF. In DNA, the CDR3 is TGTGCCAGCGCCCGCCTAGCGGGGACGGTGGGCGAGCAGTTCTTC.